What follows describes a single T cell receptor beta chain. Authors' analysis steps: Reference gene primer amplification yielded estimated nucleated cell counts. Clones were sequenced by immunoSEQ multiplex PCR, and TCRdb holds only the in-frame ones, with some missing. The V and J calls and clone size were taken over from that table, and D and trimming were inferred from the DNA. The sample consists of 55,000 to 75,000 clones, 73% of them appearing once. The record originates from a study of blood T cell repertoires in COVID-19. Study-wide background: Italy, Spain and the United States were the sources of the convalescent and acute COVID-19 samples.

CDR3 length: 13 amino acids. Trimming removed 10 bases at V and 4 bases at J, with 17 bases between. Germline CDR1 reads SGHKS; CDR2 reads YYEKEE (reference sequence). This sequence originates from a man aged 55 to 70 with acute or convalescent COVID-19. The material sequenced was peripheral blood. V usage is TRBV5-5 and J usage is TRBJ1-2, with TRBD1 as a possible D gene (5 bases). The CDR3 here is CASGKQVAYGYTF. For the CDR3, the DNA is TGTGCCTCTGGGAAACAGGTTGCCTATGGCTACACCTTC.